This T cell receptor beta chain emerged from a study of cytomegalovirus exposure and HLA in healthy donors. Per germline, CDR1 MNHEY and CDR2 SVGAGI. The germline V and J ends were trimmed by 7 bases and 3 bases, with 12 bases remaining between them. The CDR3 has 13 residues. This clone was seen just once. Although they were nominally healthy when sampled, donors likely had unrecorded immune exposures. Use of 60 Vbeta and 13 Jbeta primers characterized the PCR. Clones were sequenced by immunoSEQ multiplex PCR, and TCRdb holds only the in-frame ones, with some missing. Of approximately 210,000 clones listed, about three quarters are singletons.

This receptor was obtained from a woman aged 40 to 55 in good health and CMV-seronegative. The specimen sequenced was PBMCs. The chain carries TRBV6-5 and TRBJ1-1; D is uncertain. The CDR3 DNA is TGTGCCAGCAATTCAGGAGGTCACACTGAAGCTTTCTTT. As protein: CASNSGGHTEAFF.